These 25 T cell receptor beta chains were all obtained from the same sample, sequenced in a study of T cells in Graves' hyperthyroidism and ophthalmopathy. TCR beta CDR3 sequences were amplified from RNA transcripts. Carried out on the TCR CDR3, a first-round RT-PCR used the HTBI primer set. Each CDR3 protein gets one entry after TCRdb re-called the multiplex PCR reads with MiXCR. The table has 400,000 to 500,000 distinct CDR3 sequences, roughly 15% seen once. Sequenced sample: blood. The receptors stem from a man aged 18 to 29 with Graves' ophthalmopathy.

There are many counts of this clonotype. In nucleotides, the CDR3 is TGTGCCAGTAGTTGGGCTGACAGGGGCAATCAGCCCCAGCATTTT. Translating it yields CASSWADRGNQPQHF. The genes are TRBV19 and TRBJ1-5; TRBD1 matches 7 bases. The CDR3 contains 15 residues. Trimming took 5 bases from V and 2 from J; bases not matched to a gene: 6. From germline, CDR1 is LNHDA and CDR2 SQIVND (reference sequence).

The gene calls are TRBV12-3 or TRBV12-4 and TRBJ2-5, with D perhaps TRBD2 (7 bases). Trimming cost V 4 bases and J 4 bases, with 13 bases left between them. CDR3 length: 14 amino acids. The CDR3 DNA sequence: TGTGCCAGCAGTTGGGCAGGGGAGGGAGAGACCCAGTACTTC. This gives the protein CASSWAGEGETQYF.

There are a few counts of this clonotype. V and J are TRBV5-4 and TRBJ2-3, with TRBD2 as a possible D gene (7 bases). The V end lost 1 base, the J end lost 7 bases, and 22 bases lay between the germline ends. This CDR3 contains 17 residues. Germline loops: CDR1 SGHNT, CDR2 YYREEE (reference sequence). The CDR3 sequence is CASSLWGRDTTLYTQYF. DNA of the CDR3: TGTGCCAGCAGCTTGTGGGGGAGGGACACTACTTTGTATACGCAGTATTTT. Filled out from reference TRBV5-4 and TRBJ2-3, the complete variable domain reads ETGVTQSPTHLIKTRGQQVTLRCSSQSGHNTVSWYQQALGQGPQFIFQYYREEENGRGNFPPRFSGLQFPNYSSELNVNALELDDSALYLCASSLWGRDTTLYTQYFGPGTRLTVL.

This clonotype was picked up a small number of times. CDR3 residues: CASSLAAGTGGTFNEKLFF. DNA for the CDR3: TGTGCCAGCAGTTTAGCGGCGGGGACAGGGGGGACCTTTAATGAAAAACTGTTTTTT. The chain is built from TRBV12-3 or TRBV12-4 and TRBJ1-4, with 11 positions matching TRBD1. CDR3 size: 19 residues. J was trimmed by 4 bases and V by 0 bases; bases with no gene match: 10.

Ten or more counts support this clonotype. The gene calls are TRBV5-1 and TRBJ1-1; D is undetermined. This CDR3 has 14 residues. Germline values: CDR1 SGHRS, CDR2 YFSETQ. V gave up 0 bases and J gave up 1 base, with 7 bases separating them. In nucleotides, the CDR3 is TGCGCCAGCAGCTTGGAGGGAGAGAACACTGAAGCTTTCTTT. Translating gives CASSLEGENTEAFF.

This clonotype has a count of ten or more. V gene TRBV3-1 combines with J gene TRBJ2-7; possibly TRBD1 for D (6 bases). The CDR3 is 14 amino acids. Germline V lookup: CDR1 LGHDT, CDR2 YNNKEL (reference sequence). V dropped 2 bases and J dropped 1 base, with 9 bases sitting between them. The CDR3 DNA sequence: TGTGCCAGCAGCCAACCGGGACATTCCTACGAGCAGTACTTC. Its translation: CASSQPGHSYEQYF.

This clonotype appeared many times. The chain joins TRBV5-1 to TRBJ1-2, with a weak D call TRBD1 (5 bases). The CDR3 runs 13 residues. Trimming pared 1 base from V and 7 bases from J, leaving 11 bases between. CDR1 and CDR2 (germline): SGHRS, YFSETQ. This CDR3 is CASSLLTGFGYTF. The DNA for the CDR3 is TGCGCCAGCAGCTTGTTAACAGGCTTTGGCTACACCTTC.

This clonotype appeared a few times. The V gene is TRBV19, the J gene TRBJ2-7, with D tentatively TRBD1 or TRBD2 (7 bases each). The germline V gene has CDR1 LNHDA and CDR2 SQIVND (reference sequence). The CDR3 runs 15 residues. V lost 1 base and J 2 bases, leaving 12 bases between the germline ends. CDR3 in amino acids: CASSIGEGQPYEQYF. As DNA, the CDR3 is TGTGCCAGTAGTATAGGGGAGGGACAGCCCTACGAGCAGTACTTC.

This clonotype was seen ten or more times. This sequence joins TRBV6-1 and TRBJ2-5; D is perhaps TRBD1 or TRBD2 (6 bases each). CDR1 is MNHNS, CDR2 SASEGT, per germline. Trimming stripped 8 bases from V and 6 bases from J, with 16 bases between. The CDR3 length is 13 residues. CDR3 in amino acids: CASRGGGTQTQYF. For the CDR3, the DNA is TGTGCCAGCCGTGGAGGGGGGACGCAGACCCAGTACTTC.

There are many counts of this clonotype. CDR3 nucleotide sequence: TGTGCCTGGTCAGCCTTGGGGGATACGCAGTATTTT. It yields the protein CAWSALGDTQYF. The J gene is TRBJ2-3, the V gene TRBV30; D remains ambiguous. CDR3 length: 12 residues. Per germline, CDR1 GTSNPN and CDR2 SVGIG (reference sequence). V was trimmed by 5 bases and J by 6 bases, leaving 12 bases between them.

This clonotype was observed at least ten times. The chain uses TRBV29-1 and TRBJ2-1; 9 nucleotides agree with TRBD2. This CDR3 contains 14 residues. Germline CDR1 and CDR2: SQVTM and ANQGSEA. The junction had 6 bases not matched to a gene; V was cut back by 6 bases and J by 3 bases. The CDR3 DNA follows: TGCAGCGTCGGGGCGGGGGGGATCTACAATGAGCAGTTCTTC. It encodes CSVGAGGIYNEQFF.

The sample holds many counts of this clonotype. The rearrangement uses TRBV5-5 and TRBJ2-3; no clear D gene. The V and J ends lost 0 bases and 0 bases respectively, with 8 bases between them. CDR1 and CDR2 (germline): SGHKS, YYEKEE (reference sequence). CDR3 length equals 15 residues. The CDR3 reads CASSLEGRSTDTQYF. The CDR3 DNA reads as TGTGCCAGCAGCTTGGAAGGACGGAGCACAGATACGCAGTATTTT.

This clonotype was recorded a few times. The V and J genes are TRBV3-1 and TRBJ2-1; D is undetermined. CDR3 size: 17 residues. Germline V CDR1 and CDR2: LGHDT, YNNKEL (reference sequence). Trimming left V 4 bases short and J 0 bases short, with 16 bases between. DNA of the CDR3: TGTGCCAGCAGCCCCCCCCAGCAATTTGACTCCTACAATGAGCAGTTCTTC. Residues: CASSPPQQFDSYNEQFF.

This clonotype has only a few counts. In DNA form, the CDR3 reads TGTGCCAGCAGCTTAGCGGGGGACAGGGGGCCCCATTTTAGCAATCAGCCCCAGCATTTT. Its translation is CASSLAGDRGPHFSNQPQHF. The chain recombines TRBV7-8 with TRBJ1-5, with 12 nucleotides matching TRBD1. CDR3 length: 20 amino acids. The trim removed 0 bases at V and 0 bases at J, leaving 9 bases unmatched. The germline V gene has CDR1 SGHVS and CDR2 FQNEAQ.

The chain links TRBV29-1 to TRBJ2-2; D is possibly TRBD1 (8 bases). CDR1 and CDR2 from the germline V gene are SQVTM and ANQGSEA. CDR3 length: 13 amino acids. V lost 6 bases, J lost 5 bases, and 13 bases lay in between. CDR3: CSVYRGGTGELFF. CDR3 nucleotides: TGCAGCGTCTACAGGGGGGGAACCGGGGAGCTGTTTTTT.

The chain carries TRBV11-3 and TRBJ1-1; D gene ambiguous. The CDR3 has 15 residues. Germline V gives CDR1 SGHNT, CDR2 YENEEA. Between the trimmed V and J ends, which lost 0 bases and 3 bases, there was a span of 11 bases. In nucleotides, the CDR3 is TGTGCCAGCAGCTTAGACAGAGGGTTGGACACTGAAGCTTTCTTT. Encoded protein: CASSLDRGLDTEAFF.

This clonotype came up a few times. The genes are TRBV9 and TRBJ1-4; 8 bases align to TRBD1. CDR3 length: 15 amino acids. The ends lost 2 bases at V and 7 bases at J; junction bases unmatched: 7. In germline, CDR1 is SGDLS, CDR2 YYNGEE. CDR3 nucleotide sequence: TGTGCCAGCAGCGTGGGAAGGACAGGGACTGAAAAACTGTTTTTT. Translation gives CASSVGRTGTEKLFF.

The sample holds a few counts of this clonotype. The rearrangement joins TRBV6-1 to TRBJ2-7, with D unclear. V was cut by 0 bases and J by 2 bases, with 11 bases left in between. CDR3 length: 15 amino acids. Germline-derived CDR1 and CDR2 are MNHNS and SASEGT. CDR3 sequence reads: CASSEARTEAYEQYF. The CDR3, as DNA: TGTGCCAGCAGTGAAGCTCGGACCGAAGCCTACGAGCAGTACTTC.

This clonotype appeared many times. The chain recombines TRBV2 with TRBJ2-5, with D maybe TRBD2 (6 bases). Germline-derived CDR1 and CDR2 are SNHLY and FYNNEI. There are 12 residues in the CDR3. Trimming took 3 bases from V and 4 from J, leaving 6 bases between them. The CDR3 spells CASSEGGETQYF. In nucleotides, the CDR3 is TGTGCCAGCAGTGAGGGAGGAGAGACCCAGTACTTC.

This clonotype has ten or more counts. This chain's CDR3 is CASSPPGTSSSEQFF. The CDR3 coding sequence is TGTGCCAGCAGCCCCCCCGGGACTAGCTCCTCTGAGCAGTTCTTC. The chain carries TRBV3-1 and TRBJ2-1; the match to TRBD2 covers 9 bases. The CDR3 extends over 15 amino acids. CDR1 is LGHDT, CDR2 YNNKEL, per germline (reference sequence). The V segment lost 4 bases and the J segment 9 bases; nucleotides outside the gene matches: 10.

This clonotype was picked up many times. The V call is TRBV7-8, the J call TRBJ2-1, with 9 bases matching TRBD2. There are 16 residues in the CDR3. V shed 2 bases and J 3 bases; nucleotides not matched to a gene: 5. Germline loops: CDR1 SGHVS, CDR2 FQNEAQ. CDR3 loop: CASSLNSGGSYNEQFF. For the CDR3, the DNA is TGTGCCAGCAGCTTAAATAGCGGGGGAAGCTACAATGAGCAGTTCTTC. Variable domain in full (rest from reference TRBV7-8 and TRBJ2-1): GAGVSQSPRYKVAKRGQDVALRCDPISGHVSLFWYQQALGQGPEFLTYFQNEAQLDKSGLPSDRFFAERPEGSVSTLKIQRTQQEDSAVYLCASSLNSGGSYNEQFFGPGTRLTVL.

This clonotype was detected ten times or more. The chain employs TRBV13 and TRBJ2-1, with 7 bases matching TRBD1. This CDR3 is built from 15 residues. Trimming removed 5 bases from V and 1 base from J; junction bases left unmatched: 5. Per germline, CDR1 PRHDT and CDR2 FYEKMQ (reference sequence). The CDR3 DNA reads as TGTGCCAGCAGCCTCGACAGGGTATCCTACAATGAGCAGTTCTTC. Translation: CASSLDRVSYNEQFF.

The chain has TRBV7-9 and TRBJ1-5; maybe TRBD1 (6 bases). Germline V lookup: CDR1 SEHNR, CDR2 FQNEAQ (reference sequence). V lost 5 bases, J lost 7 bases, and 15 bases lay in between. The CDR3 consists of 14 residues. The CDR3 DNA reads TGTGCCAGCAGCCTTTCAGGGGTAAACCAGCCCCAGCATTTT. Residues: CASSLSGVNQPQHF.

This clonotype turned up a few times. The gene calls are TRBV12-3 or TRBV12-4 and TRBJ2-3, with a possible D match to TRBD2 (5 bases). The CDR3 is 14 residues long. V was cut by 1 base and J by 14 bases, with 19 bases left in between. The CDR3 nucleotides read TGTGCCAGCAGTTTAGGGGAGATAGTCCCCCAGAGGTATTTT. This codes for CASSLGEIVPQRYF.

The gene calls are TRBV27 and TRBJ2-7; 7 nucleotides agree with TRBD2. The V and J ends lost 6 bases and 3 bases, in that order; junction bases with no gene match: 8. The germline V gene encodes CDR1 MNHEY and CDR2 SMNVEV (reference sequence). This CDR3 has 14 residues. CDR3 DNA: TGTGCCAGCAGGGGACCAGCGGGAAGCTACGAGCAGTACTTC. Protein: CASRGPAGSYEQYF.